This T cell receptor (beta chain) was documented in a study of blood T cell repertoires in COVID-19. Original processing methods: Reference gene primer amplification in the assay estimated nucleated cell counts. Here immunoSEQ multiplex PCR was the method, and the copy in TCRdb shows in-frame clones only, minus some. V and J calls and clone size are as listed in that table; D and trimming were resolved from the DNA. In the table there are over 85,000 clones, around nine tenths of which are singletons. Germline values: CDR1 SGHDT, CDR2 YYEEEE. The CDR3 sequence is 14 residues long. Trimming cost V 0 bases and J 5 bases, with 10 bases left between them.

This clonotype originated in a woman in her 50s with COVID-19, enrolled during active disease. The chain joins TRBV5-6 to TRBJ2-3; D is perhaps TRBD1 (6 bases). The sequenced material came from peripheral blood. This CDR3 is CASSLGTEKDTQYF. In nucleotides, the CDR3 is TGTGCCAGCAGCTTGGGGACAGAAAAAGATACGCAGTATTTT. The variable domain in full, with the rest retrieved from reference TRBV5-6 and TRBJ2-3, is DAGVTQSPTHLIKTRGQQVTLRCSPKSGHDTVSWYQQALGQGPQFIFQYYEEEERQRGNFPDRFSGHQFPNYSSELNVNALLLGDSALYLCASSLGTEKDTQYFGPGTRLTVL.